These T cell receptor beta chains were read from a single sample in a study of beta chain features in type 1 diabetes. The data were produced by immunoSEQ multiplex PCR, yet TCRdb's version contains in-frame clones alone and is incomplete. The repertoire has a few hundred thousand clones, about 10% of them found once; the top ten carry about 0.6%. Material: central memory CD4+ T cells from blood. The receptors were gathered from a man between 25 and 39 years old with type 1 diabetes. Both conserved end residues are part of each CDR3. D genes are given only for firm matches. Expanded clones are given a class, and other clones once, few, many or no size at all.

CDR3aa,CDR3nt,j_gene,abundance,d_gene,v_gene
CASSLCPEQFF,TGTGCCAGCAGCTTATGCCCTGAGCAGTTCTTC,TRBJ2-1,.,.,TRBV11-3
CASSPGTGRADTQYF,TGCGCCAGCAGCCCTGGGACAGGGAGAGCAGATACGCAGTATTTT,TRBJ2-3,few,TRBD1,TRBV5-1
CASSPRDKHNEQFF,TGTGCCAGCTCACCACGGGACAAGCACAATGAGCAGTTCTTC,TRBJ2-1,many,.,TRBV18
CASRAGTGSTDTQYF,TGTGCCAGCAGGGCCGGGACAGGGAGCACAGATACGCAGTATTTT,TRBJ2-3,many,TRBD1,TRBV5-4
CASSFPSQGRTDTQYF,TGTGCCAGCAGCTTTCCCTCACAGGGCCGCACAGATACGCAGTATTTT,TRBJ2-3,.,.,TRBV5-4
CASSLLAANTGELFF,TGCGCCAGCAGCTTGCTAGCGGCCAACACCGGGGAGCTGTTTTTT,TRBJ2-2,few,TRBD2,TRBV5-1
CAWRGVRGNQPQHF,TGTGCCTGGAGAGGGGTACGGGGCAATCAGCCCCAGCATTTT,TRBJ1-5,few,.,TRBV30
CASRTQGGTGELFF,TGTGCCAGCAGGACCCAGGGCGGCACCGGGGAGCTGTTTTTT,TRBJ2-2,.,.,TRBV5-4
CASRNRLSGRTYEQYF,TGCGCCAGCAGAAACAGGTTGAGTGGTCGCACCTACGAGCAGTACTTC,TRBJ2-7,.,.,TRBV5-1
CASSLKSFGQGATLNYGYTF,.,TRBJ1-2,few,.,TRBV27
CASSLAAGSNQPQHF,TGTGCCAGCAGCTTAGCCGCGGGGAGCAATCAGCCCCAGCATTTT,TRBJ1-5,many,.,TRBV7-9
CASSLAGGYTF,TGTGCCAGCAGTTTGGCAGGGGGCTACACCTTC,TRBJ1-2,few,.,TRBV28
CASSLGGLAGLLLYF,TGTGCCAGCAGCTTAGGGGGACTAGCGGGACTCCTTCTGTACTTC,TRBJ2-7,many,TRBD2,TRBV7-8
CASSLGQGRTDTQYF,TGTGCCAGCAGCTTGGGACAGGGGAGGACAGATACGCAGTATTTT,TRBJ2-3,many,TRBD1,TRBV7-9
CASSFWQGTDTQYF,TGTGCCAGCAGCTTTTGGCAGGGCACAGATACGCAGTATTTT,TRBJ2-3,few,.,TRBV5-4
CASSPWSATSGNTIYF,TGTGCCAGCAGCCCCTGGTCGGCGACCTCTGGAAACACCATATATTTT,TRBJ1-3,.,.,TRBV28
CASSLAYGQEQFF,TGTGCCAGCAGCTTAGCGTATGGTCAGGAGCAGTTCTTC,TRBJ2-1,many,.,TRBV7-2
CASSLEASVKQYF,TGTGCCAGCAGCTTAGAGGCTAGCGTGAAGCAGTATTTT,TRBJ2-3,few,.,TRBV7-2
CASSKNSRSEFF,TGTGCCAGCAGTAAAAATTCCCGTTCCGAGTTCTTC,TRBJ2-1,.,.,TRBV6-6
CASSLGAGDDYGYTF,TGTGCCAGCAGCTTGGGGGCAGGGGATGACTATGGCTACACCTTC,TRBJ1-2,.,.,TRBV5-8
CASSGLAGGFTGELFF,TGTGCCAGCAGCGGACTAGCGGGAGGATTCACCGGGGAGCTGTTTTTT,TRBJ2-2,many,TRBD2,TRBV5-4
CASTSTGRVDTQYF,TGTGCCAGCACCTCCACCGGCAGGGTGGATACGCAGTATTTT,TRBJ2-3,many,.,TRBV2
CASSQEGGPRLYQPQHF,TGTGCCAGCAGCCAAGAGGGGGGTCCACGCCTCTATCAGCCCCAGCATTTT,TRBJ1-5,.,.,TRBV7-2
CASSLPQDYTEAFF,TGTGCCAGCAGCTTACCACAGGATTACACTGAAGCTTTCTTT,TRBJ1-1,many,.,TRBV11-2
CSVERERNTGELFF,TGCAGCGTTGAAAGAGAGCGGAACACCGGGGAGCTGTTTTTT,TRBJ2-2,.,.,TRBV29-1
CATARRDEQFF,TGTGCCACCGCGAGGCGGGATGAGCAGTTCTTC,TRBJ2-1,few,.,TRBV6-1
CASSFSAPLNEQFF,TGCGCCAGCAGCTTCAGTGCACCCCTCAATGAGCAGTTCTTC,TRBJ2-1,.,.,TRBV5-1
CASSLAGVKTNEKLFF,TGTGCCAGCAGCTTAGCAGGGGTAAAAACTAATGAAAAACTGTTTTTT,TRBJ1-4,few,.,TRBV7-9
CASSLRLPSTGGTGGNTEAFF,TGCGCCAGCAGCCTACGCCTACCTTCGACAGGGGGTACTGGTGGGAACACTGAAGCTTTCTTT,TRBJ1-1,.,TRBD1,TRBV4-1
CASSFDHTGELFF,TGTGCCAGCAGCTTTGACCACACCGGGGAGCTGTTTTTT,TRBJ2-2,few,.,TRBV7-3
CASTLTIDRVGTEAFF,TGTGCCAGCACACTCACGATTGACAGGGTTGGCACTGAAGCTTTCTTT,TRBJ1-1,few,TRBD1,TRBV5-6
CASRSGGRKTQYF,TGTGCCAGCAGGTCAGGGGGCAGGAAGACCCAGTACTTC,TRBJ2-5,few,TRBD1,TRBV6-1
CASSSGGGRTDTQYF,TGTGCCAGCAGTAGCGGCGGAGGAAGGACAGATACGCAGTATTTT,TRBJ2-3,few,.,TRBV6-1
CASRATGTDTQYF,TGTGCCAGCAGGGCCACGGGCACAGATACGCAGTATTTT,TRBJ2-3,many,.,TRBV28
CASSWGTSGSYEQYF,TGTGCCAGCAGTTGGGGGACTAGCGGCTCCTACGAGCAGTACTTC,TRBJ2-7,few,TRBD2,TRBV6-5
CASSQQPGQGYEQYF,TGTGCCAGCAGCCAGCAGCCGGGACAGGGCTACGAGCAGTACTTC,TRBJ2-7,.,TRBD1,TRBV7-2
CASSLAGGMYNEQFF,TGTGCCAGCAGTCTAGCGGGAGGGATGTACAATGAGCAGTTCTTC,TRBJ2-1,.,TRBD2,TRBV11-3
CASSSRFEGATNTGELFF,TGCGCCAGCAGCTCAAGGTTCGAGGGAGCTACGAACACCGGGGAGCTGTTTTTT,TRBJ2-2,.,.,TRBV4-1
CASISGSSYEQYF,TGTGCCAGCATAAGCGGGAGCTCCTACGAGCAGTACTTC,TRBJ2-7,few,TRBD2,TRBV28
CSVGRGRETQYF,TGCAGCGTTGGTCGGGGAAGAGAGACCCAGTACTTC,TRBJ2-5,few,.,TRBV29-1
CASSLRAGPIETQYF,TGTGCCAGCAGCTTAAGGGCCGGGCCGATCGAGACCCAGTACTTC,TRBJ2-5,few,.,TRBV11-2
CASSPQTGTGAKNIQYF,TGTGCCAGCAGCCCTCAAACCGGGACAGGGGCCAAAAACATTCAGTACTTC,TRBJ2-4,few,TRBD1,TRBV9
CASQGVTDTQYF,TGTGCCTCTCAGGGAGTCACAGATACGCAGTATTTT,TRBJ2-3,few,.,TRBV9
CASSLDWGEKQYF,TGTGCCAGCAGCTTAGATTGGGGGGAAAAGCAGTACTTC,TRBJ2-7,few,.,TRBV7-9
CSVASGRPEETQYF,TGCAGCGTTGCTAGCGGGAGGCCCGAAGAGACCCAGTACTTC,TRBJ2-5,.,TRBD2,TRBV29-1
CASTRTGASFSGTEAFF,TGTGCCAGTACCCGGACAGGGGCCTCCTTTTCGGGCACTGAAGCTTTCTTT,TRBJ1-1,few,TRBD1,TRBV19
CASSLLEPRKAFF,TGTGCCAGCAGCTTACTTGAGCCAAGAAAAGCTTTCTTT,TRBJ1-1,.,.,TRBV7-2
CASSFKQGHDEQYF,TGCGCCAGCAGTTTCAAACAGGGGCACGACGAGCAGTACTTC,TRBJ2-7,.,TRBD1,TRBV5-1
CATFEGLNTEAFF,TGTGCCACCTTCGAGGGTCTGAACACTGAAGCTTTCTTT,TRBJ1-1,few,.,TRBV18